This is a list of T cell receptor beta chains from one sample in a study of T cells in Graves' hyperthyroidism and ophthalmopathy. TCRdb passed the multiplex PCR reads through MiXCR, listing each CDR3 protein once. The table records approximately 610,000 distinct CDR3 sequences, about 14% of them present only once. The sample taken for sequencing was blood. Every receptor here comes from a woman between 40 and 55 years old with Graves' ophthalmopathy. CDR3s include the opening cysteine and the closing phenylalanine or tryptophan. A D gene is named only where the DNA matches it firmly. Part of the rows lack a size; the others show once, few, many or a class for expanded clones.

J gene | D gene | V gene | clone size | CDR3 protein | CDR3 DNA
TRBJ2-7 | . | TRBV28 | few | CASSLQQGRDWEQYF | TGTGCCAGCAGTTTACAGCAGGGCAGAGATTGGGAGCAGTACTTC
TRBJ1-5 | TRBD1 | TRBV24-1 | many | CAFIDRGLNQPQHF | TGTGCGTTCATCGACAGGGGGCTAAATCAGCCCCAGCATTTT
TRBJ2-5 | . | TRBV7-9 | many | CASSSPTGTLETQYF | TGTGCCAGCAGCAGCCCCACGGGCACTTTAGAGACCCAGTACTTC
TRBJ2-7 | . | TRBV28 | many | CASGQPTYEQYF | TGTGCCAGCGGACAGCCAACCTACGAGCAGTACTTC
TRBJ1-2 | . | TRBV19 | many | CASTHSRGTNYGYTF | TGTGCCAGTACCCATAGCCGGGGGACTAACTATGGCTACACCTTC
TRBJ2-7 | . | TRBV10-3 | many | CAATDRTYEQYF | TGTGCCGCGACTGACAGAACCTACGAGCAGTACTTC
TRBJ1-1 | . | TRBV7-9 | . | CASSLAGVATEAFF | TGTGCCAGCAGCTTAGCCGGGGTTGCCACTGAAGCTTTCTTT
TRBJ2-7 | TRBD2 | TRBV20-1 | many | CSASGGLASGMNEQYF | TGCAGTGCTAGTGGAGGTCTGGCTAGCGGGATGAACGAGCAGTACTTC
TRBJ2-2 | . | TRBV11-1 | many | CASSLAARINTGELFF | TGTGCCAGCAGCTTAGCGGCTAGGATCAACACCGGGGAGCTGTTTTTT
TRBJ1-5 | TRBD1 | TRBV19 | many | CASSTFPGGVGVQPQHF | TGTGCCAGTAGTACATTCCCAGGGGGAGTAGGTGTCCAGCCCCAGCATTTT
TRBJ2-7 | . | TRBV29-1 | many | CSVGRTPRSYEQYF | TGCAGCGTGGGACGTACCCCGCGCTCCTACGAGCAGTACTTC
TRBJ2-7 | . | TRBV5-1 | few | CASSPAPGGGPRTGEQYF | TGCGCCAGCAGCCCGGCCCCTGGGGGAGGCCCCAGGACCGGTGAGCAGTACTTC
TRBJ2-7 | TRBD2 | TRBV4-2 | . | CASSQDIAGGGEEQYF | TGTGCCAGCAGCCAAGATATAGCGGGAGGAGGGGAAGAGCAGTACTTC
TRBJ1-2 | . | TRBV6-2/TRBV6-3 | many | CASGEAAVATGYTF | TGTGCCAGCGGAGAGGCCGCGGTGGCTACTGGCTACACCTTC
TRBJ2-7 | TRBD2 | TRBV27 | many | CASSLSSRASGSYEQYF | TGTGCCAGCAGTTTATCAAGTCGGGCTAGCGGCTCCTACGAGCAGTACTTC
TRBJ1-2 | . | TRBV3-1 | many | CASSPRSTYGYTF | TGTGCCAGCAGCCCACGGAGTACCTATGGCTACACCTTC
TRBJ1-1 | TRBD1 | TRBV4-1 | few | CASSVQGAIGKAFF | TGCGCCAGCAGCGTACAGGGGGCCATAGGGAAAGCTTTCTTT
TRBJ1-5 | TRBD1 | TRBV18 | few | CASSGQGGSNQPQHF | TGTGCCAGCTCAGGTCAGGGGGGTAGCAATCAGCCCCAGCATTTT
TRBJ2-5 | TRBD1 | TRBV6-2/TRBV6-3 | . | CASSYQWDRYQETQYF | TGTGCCAGCAGTTACCAATGGGACAGGTATCAAGAGACCCAGTACTTC
TRBJ1-2 | . | TRBV9 | many | CASSVEGTNYGYTF | TGTGCCAGCAGCGTAGAGGGGACTAACTATGGCTACACCTTC
TRBJ1-2 | . | TRBV19 | many | CASSIRGRNGYTF | TGTGCCAGTAGTATCAGGGGTCGAAATGGCTACACCTTC
TRBJ1-2 | TRBD1 | TRBV6-1 | many | CASSEPTGAYGYTF | TGTGCCAGCAGTGAACCGACAGGGGCCTATGGCTACACCTTC
TRBJ2-2 | TRBD2 | TRBV19 | many | CASSMRGLAGGTGELFF | TGTGCCAGTAGTATGCGGGGACTAGCGGGGGGAACCGGGGAGCTGTTTTTT
TRBJ2-7 | TRBD2 | TRBV2 | many | CASSRTSGRFPPYEQYF | TGTGCCAGCAGTCGGACTAGCGGGAGGTTCCCACCCTACGAGCAGTACTTC
TRBJ2-7 | . | TRBV11-2 | . | CASSLELGGLATYEQYF | TGTGCCAGCAGCTTAGAGCTTGGCGGACTGGCCACCTACGAGCAGTACTTC
TRBJ2-2 | . | TRBV6-2/TRBV6-3 | few | CASSVIAGRELFF | TGTGCCAGCAGCGTGATAGCCGGCCGGGAGCTGTTTTTT
TRBJ2-7 | . | TRBV3-1 | few | CASSHRGAEQYF | TGTGCCAGCAGCCATCGAGGGGCCGAGCAGTACTTC
TRBJ2-5 | TRBD2 | TRBV12-3/TRBV12-4 | few | CASRALMGLAGWETQYF | TGTGCCAGCAGGGCCCTAATGGGACTAGCGGGATGGGAGACCCAGTACTTC
TRBJ2-7 | . | TRBV28 | many | CASSSRLSYEQYF | TGTGCCAGCAGTTCCCGCCTCTCCTACGAGCAGTACTTC
TRBJ2-2 | . | TRBV5-4 | . | CASSLAGTLKPGELFF | TGTGCCAGCAGCTTGGCCGGGACATTGAAGCCCGGGGAGCTGTTTTTT
TRBJ2-7 | . | TRBV11-2 | many | CASSARRVNEQYF | TGTGCCAGCAGCGCGAGAAGGGTTAACGAGCAGTACTTC
TRBJ1-5 | . | TRBV7-8 | many | CASSRERVVQRPQHF | TGTGCCAGCTCCAGGGAAAGGGTGGTCCAAAGGCCCCAGCATTTT
TRBJ2-5 | TRBD1 | TRBV28 | . | CASSPAGQGMKTQYF | TGTGCCAGCAGTCCCGCAGGACAGGGGATGAAGACCCAGTACTTC
TRBJ2-7 | TRBD2 | TRBV20-1 | few | CSARPALAGGLDEQYF | TGCAGTGCTAGACCCGCCCTAGCGGGAGGGCTAGACGAGCAGTACTTC
TRBJ2-7 | . | TRBV12-3/TRBV12-4 | many | CASSLIDEQYF | TGTGCCAGCAGTTTAATAGACGAGCAGTACTTC
TRBJ2-7 | . | TRBV2 | many | CASSPRSEQYF | TGTGCCAGCTCCCCCCGGTCCGAGCAGTACTTC
TRBJ1-1 | . | TRBV3-1 | few | CASSQNGGVEAFF | TGTGCCAGCAGCCAAAACGGGGGAGTAGAAGCTTTCTTT
TRBJ1-1 | . | TRBV12-3/TRBV12-4 | many | CASSQGRLNTEAFF | TGTGCCAGCAGCCAGGGCAGATTGAACACTGAAGCTTTCTTT
TRBJ1-6 | . | TRBV7-8 | . | CASSGDTGALHF | TGTGCCAGCAGTGGGGACACTGGGGCCCTCCACTTT
TRBJ2-7 | . | TRBV19 | . | CASSMAGGPYEQYF | TGTGCCAGTAGTATGGCTGGGGGTCCCTACGAGCAGTACTTC
TRBJ2-5 | TRBD1 | TRBV9 | few | CASSVGTGDFQETQYF | TGTGCCAGCAGCGTGGGGACAGGGGATTTCCAAGAGACCCAGTACTTC
TRBJ1-6 | . | TRBV30 | many | CAWSRTISYNSPLHF | TGTGCCTGGAGTAGGACCATCTCCTATAATTCACCCCTCCACTTT
TRBJ2-3 | . | TRBV7-2 | many | CASSLPDTQYF | TGTGCCAGCAGCTTACCAGATACGCAGTATTTT
TRBJ1-2 | TRBD1 | TRBV12-3/TRBV12-4 | many | CASSSLTGYGYTF | TGTGCCAGCAGTTCTTTGACAGGGTATGGCTACACCTTC
TRBJ1-2 | TRBD1 | TRBV4-2 | many | CASSQDRDRDYGYTF | TGTGCCAGCAGCCAAGATCGGGACAGGGACTATGGCTACACCTTC
TRBJ1-1 | TRBD1 | TRBV6-2/TRBV6-3 | many | CASSWRQGRSSEAFF | TGTGCCAGCAGTTGGCGACAGGGGCGGTCTTCTGAAGCTTTCTTT
TRBJ2-7 | . | TRBV6-5 | many | CASSYGQGPNEQYF | TGTGCCAGCAGTTACGGCCAGGGTCCTAACGAGCAGTACTTC
TRBJ2-5 | . | TRBV29-1 | many | CSAWGRTQETQYF | TGCAGCGCTTGGGGCAGAACTCAAGAGACCCAGTACTTC
TRBJ2-5 | . | TRBV29-1 | many | CSLQGGSETQYF | TGCAGCTTGCAGGGGGGGTCAGAGACCCAGTACTTC
TRBJ1-2 | TRBD1 | TRBV5-6 | many | CASSWTGDSGYTF | TGTGCCAGCAGCTGGACAGGGGATAGTGGCTACACCTTC
TRBJ2-7 | . | TRBV27 | . | CASTGNYPAYEQYF | TGTGCCAGCACTGGGAACTACCCAGCCTACGAGCAGTACTTC
TRBJ1-1 | . | TRBV12-3/TRBV12-4 | many | CASSPPREMNTEAFF | TGTGCCAGCAGTCCCCCTCGAGAGATGAACACTGAAGCTTTCTTT
TRBJ2-2 | . | TRBV30 | few | CAWSPMGTGELFF | TGTGCCTGGAGTCCAATGGGCACCGGGGAGCTGTTTTTT
TRBJ1-1 | . | TRBV19 | . | CASGKSPQLVGAFF | TGTGCCAGCGGAAAGAGTCCTCAGTTGGTGGGAGCTTTCTTT
TRBJ2-2 | . | TRBV19 | few | CASNLEWNTGELFF | TGTGCCAGTAATCTTGAGTGGAACACCGGGGAGCTGTTTTTT
TRBJ2-7 | TRBD2 | TRBV6-5 | many | CASSLGGPGEQYF | TGTGCCAGCAGTTTGGGAGGGCCGGGGGAGCAGTACTTC
TRBJ2-5 | . | TRBV20-1 | many | CSASPGTQGQETQYF | TGCAGTGCTAGCCCCGGGACTCAAGGACAAGAGACCCAGTACTTC
TRBJ2-7 | . | TRBV2 | few | CASGDAGPYEQYF | TGTGCCAGCGGGGACGCCGGGCCCTACGAGCAGTACTTC
TRBJ1-2 | . | TRBV5-6 | . | CASSYWSRTVYGYTF | TGTGCCAGCAGCTATTGGAGCCGTACAGTCTATGGCTACACCTTC